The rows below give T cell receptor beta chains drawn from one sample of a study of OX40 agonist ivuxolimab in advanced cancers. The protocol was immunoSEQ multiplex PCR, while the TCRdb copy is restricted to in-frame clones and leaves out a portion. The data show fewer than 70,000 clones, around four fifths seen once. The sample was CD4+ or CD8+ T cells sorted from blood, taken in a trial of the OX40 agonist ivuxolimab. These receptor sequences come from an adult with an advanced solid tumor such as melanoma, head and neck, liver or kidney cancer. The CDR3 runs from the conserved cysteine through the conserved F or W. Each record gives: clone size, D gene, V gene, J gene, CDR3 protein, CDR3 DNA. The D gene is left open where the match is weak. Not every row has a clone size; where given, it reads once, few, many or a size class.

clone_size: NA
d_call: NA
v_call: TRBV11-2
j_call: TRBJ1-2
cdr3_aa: CASSLDREGRGYTF
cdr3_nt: TGTGCCAGCAGCTTAGATCGGGAGGGTAGAGGCTACACCTTC

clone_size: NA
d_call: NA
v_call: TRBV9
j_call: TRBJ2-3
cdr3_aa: CASSRTDFTDTQYF
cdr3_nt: TGTGCCAGCAGTAGGACGGATTTCACAGATACGCAGTATTTT

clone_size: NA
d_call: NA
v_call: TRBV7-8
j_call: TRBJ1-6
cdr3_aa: CASSSDSSNNSPLHF
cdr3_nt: TGTGCCAGCAGCTCGGACAGTAGTAATAATTCACCCCTCCACTTT

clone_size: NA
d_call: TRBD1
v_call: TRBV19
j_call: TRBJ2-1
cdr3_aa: CASSMRQGEYNEQFF
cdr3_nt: TGTGCCAGTAGTATGCGACAGGGGGAGTACAATGAGCAGTTCTTC

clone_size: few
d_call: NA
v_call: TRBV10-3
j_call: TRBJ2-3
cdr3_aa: CAISEKVPGRMVTSTDTQYF
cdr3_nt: TGTGCCATCAGTGAGAAAGTCCCTGGACGCATGGTAACTAGCACAGATACGCAGTATTTT

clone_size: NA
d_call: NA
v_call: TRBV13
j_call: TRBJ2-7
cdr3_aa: CASSLTHLTSYEQYF
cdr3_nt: TGTGCCAGCAGCTTAACACACTTAACCTCCTACGAGCAGTACTTC

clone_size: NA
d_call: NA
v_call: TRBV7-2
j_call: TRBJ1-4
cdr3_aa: CASSSKGDEKLFF
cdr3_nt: TGTGCCAGCAGCTCAAAGGGGGATGAAAAACTGTTTTTT

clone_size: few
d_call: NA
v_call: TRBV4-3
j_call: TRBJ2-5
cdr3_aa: CASSQDKDYLATQYF
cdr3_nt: TGCGCCAGCAGCCAAGATAAAGACTACTTGGCGACCCAGTACTTC

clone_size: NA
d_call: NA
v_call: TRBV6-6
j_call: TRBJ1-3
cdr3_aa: CASRKTAAGNTIYF
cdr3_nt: TGTGCCAGCAGGAAGACTGCGGCCGGAAACACCATATATTTT

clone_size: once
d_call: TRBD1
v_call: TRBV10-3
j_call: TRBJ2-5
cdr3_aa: CAISVGTEETQYF
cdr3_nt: TGTGCCATCAGTGTGGGGACAGAAGAGACCCAGTACTTC

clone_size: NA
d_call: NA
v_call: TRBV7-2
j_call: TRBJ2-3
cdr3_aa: CASSPKETRFAQYF
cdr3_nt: TGTGCCAGCAGCCCGAAGGAGACTAGGTTCGCGCAGTATTTT

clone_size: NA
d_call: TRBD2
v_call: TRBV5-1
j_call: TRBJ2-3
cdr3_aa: CASSSRASGGATDTQYF
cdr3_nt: TGCGCCAGCAGCTCGAGGGCTAGCGGGGGGGCCACAGATACGCAGTATTTT

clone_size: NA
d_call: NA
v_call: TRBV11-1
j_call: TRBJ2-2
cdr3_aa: CASSPRDGYTGELFF
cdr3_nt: TGTGCCAGCAGCCCCCGGGACGGCTACACCGGGGAGCTGTTTTTT

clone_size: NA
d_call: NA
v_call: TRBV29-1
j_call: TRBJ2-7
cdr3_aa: CSVGWGNYEQYF
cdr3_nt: TGCAGCGTTGGATGGGGCAACTACGAGCAGTACTTC

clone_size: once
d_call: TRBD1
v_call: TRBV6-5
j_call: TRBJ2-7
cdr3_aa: CASKGQADSYEQYF
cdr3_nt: TGTGCCAGCAAGGGACAGGCCGACTCCTACGAGCAGTACTTC

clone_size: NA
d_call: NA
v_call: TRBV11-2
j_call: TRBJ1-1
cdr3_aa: CASGAVGTEAFF
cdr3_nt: TGTGCCAGCGGGGCTGTAGGCACTGAAGCTTTCTTT

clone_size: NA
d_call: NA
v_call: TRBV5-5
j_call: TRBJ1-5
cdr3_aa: CASSLLAGPNQPQHF
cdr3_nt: TGTGCCAGCAGCTTGTTGGCAGGTCCCAATCAGCCCCAGCATTTT

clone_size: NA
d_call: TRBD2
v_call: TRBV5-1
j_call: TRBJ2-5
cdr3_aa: CASRFSGGNQETQYF
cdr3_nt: TGCGCCAGCAGATTTAGCGGGGGTAACCAAGAGACCCAGTACTTC

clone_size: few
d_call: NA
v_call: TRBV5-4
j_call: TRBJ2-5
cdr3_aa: CASSLGGLGWETQYF
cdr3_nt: TGTGCCAGCAGCTTGGGGGGTTTGGGGTGGGAGACCCAGTACTTC

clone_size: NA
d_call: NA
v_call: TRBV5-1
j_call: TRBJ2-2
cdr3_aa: CASSLGTVYAGELFF
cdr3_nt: TGCGCCAGCAGCTTGGGGACAGTCTACGCCGGGGAGCTGTTTTTT

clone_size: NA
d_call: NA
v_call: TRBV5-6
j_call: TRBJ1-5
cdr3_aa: CASSFHTGVGGNQPQHF
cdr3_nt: TGTGCCAGCAGCTTCCATACCGGGGTTGGGGGCAATCAGCCCCAGCATTTT

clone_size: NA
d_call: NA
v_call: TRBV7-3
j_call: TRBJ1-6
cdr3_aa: CASSLQHNSPLHF
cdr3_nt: TGTGCCAGCAGCTTACAGCATAATTCACCCCTCCACTTT

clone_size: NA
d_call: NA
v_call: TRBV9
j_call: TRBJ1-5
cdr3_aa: CASSGGASQPQHF
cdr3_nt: TGTGCCAGCAGCGGAGGGGCCTCCCAGCCCCAGCATTTT

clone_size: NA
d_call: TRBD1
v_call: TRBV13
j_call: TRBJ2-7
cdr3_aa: CASSFGDRYSYEQYF
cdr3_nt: TGTGCCAGCAGCTTCGGGGACAGGTATTCCTACGAGCAGTACTTC